One and the same sample provided the 15 T cell receptor beta chains below, sequenced in a study of lymphopenia after photon versus proton radiotherapy (dated by TCRdb to the late 2010s). The method was the immunoSEQ multiplex PCR assay. The source is immuneACCESS, and TCRdb retained only in-frame sequences with V and J called. Part of the clones is not carried over; for the studies checked, unresolved V genes explain less than half of this, and the remainder is unexplained. This sample comprises fewer than 35,000 clones, roughly 87% of them detected only once. The top ten clonotypes cover 6.6% of the sample. The sample consisted of peripheral blood, taken from a patient treated with proton-based radiotherapy. Receptors originate from a woman in her 70s with pancreatic cancer. Some clones in this sample may be carry-over from other donors' samples.

V and J are TRBV19 and TRBJ1-1; D is unresolved. CDR3 length: 14 amino acids. The germline V gene encodes CDR1 LNHDA and CDR2 SQIVND (reference sequence). V lost 1 base and J 1 base, leaving 7 bases between the germline ends. CDR3 bases: TGTGCCAGTAGTATAGGGTCAGGGAACACTGAAGCTTTCTTT. It translates to CASSIGSGNTEAFF.

This clone was recorded only once. The chain combines TRBV5-4 with TRBJ2-2, with D unclear. Germline CDR1 SGHNT, CDR2 YYREEE (reference sequence). The CDR3 totals 14 residues. V shed 2 bases and J shed 2 bases, with 7 bases lying between them. DNA of the CDR3: TGTGCCAGCAGCTTTGACTTTAACACCGGGGAGCTGTTTTTT. This translates into CASSFDFNTGELFF.

The CDR3 loop reads CASSFRTNDGNEQYF. The CDR3, as DNA: TGTGCCAGCAGCTTCCGGACTAACGACGGAAACGAGCAGTACTTC. The chain has TRBV7-2 and TRBJ2-7, with D perhaps TRBD2 (6 bases). Trimming cost V 3 bases and J 5 bases, with 17 bases left between them. Germline CDR1 and CDR2: SGHTA and FQGNSA. The CDR3 has 15 residues.

J is TRBJ1-1 and V is TRBV5-1; 9 nucleotides align to TRBD1. From germline, CDR1 is SGHRS and CDR2 YFSETQ. This CDR3 contains 17 residues. Trimming took 4 bases from V and 2 from J; bases not matched to a gene: 12. The CDR3 DNA is TGCGCCAGCAGCGCGAACAGGGGGCAAGCTCCAAACACTGAAGCTTTCTTT. It is translated as CASSANRGQAPNTEAFF.

This clone showed up just once. V and J are TRBV29-1 and TRBJ2-1; D perhaps matches TRBD2 (6 bases). The CDR3 is 11 amino acids. CDR1 and CDR2 from the germline V gene are SQVTM and ANQGSEA. Trimming took off 6 bases at V and 7 bases at J, with 10 bases between the two ends. CDR3 nucleotide sequence: TGCAGCGTCGGGACTGGGAATGAGCAGTTCTTC. Translating gives CSVGTGNEQFF.

The gene calls are TRBV5-1 and TRBJ2-7; 12 bases match TRBD2. Germline CDR1 and CDR2: SGHRS and YFSETQ. After removal of 3 bases from V and 3 bases from J, the junction contained 1 base not matched to a gene. CDR3 length: 14 residues. CDR3 sequence: CASSSTSGGYEQYF. The CDR3 DNA reads TGCGCCAGCAGCTCGACTAGCGGGGGCTACGAGCAGTACTTC.

The chain couples TRBV11-2 to TRBJ2-2; TRBD1 agrees at 7 bases. The length of the CDR3 is 14 residues. V was pared by 5 bases and J by 0 bases, with 0 bases of the junction left unmatched. CDR1 SGHAT and CDR2 FQNNGV come from the germline V gene. The CDR3: CASSQGANTGELFF. Here the CDR3 DNA reads TGTGCCAGCAGCCAGGGGGCGAACACCGGGGAGCTGTTTTTT.

This chain uses TRBV19 with TRBJ1-5; D not certain. The V end was cut by 3 bases, the J end by 0 bases, with 12 bases between. Germline assignment: CDR1 LNHDA and CDR2 SQIVND (reference sequence). CDR3 length equals 16 residues. CDR3 region: CASSMRQSYSNQPQHF. CDR3 DNA: TGTGCCAGTAGTATGAGGCAATCTTATAGCAATCAGCCCCAGCATTTT. The full variable domain, rest sourced from reference TRBV19 and TRBJ1-5, is DGGITQSPKYLFRKEGQNVTLSCEQNLNHDAMYWYRQDPGQGLRLIYYSQIVNDFQKGDIAEGYSVSREKKESFPLTVTSAQKNPTAFYLCASSMRQSYSNQPQHFGDGTRLSIL.

The chain carries TRBV19 and TRBJ1-1; D perhaps matches TRBD1 (6 bases). Trimming shortened V by 8 bases and J by 2 bases, and 15 bases separated the two germline ends. The CDR3 is made up of 14 amino acids. Germline values: CDR1 LNHDA, CDR2 SQIVND (reference sequence). The CDR3 loop is CASYLQGANTEAFF. CDR3 bases: TGTGCCAGTTACCTACAGGGCGCTAACACTGAAGCTTTCTTT.

This chain connects TRBV7-2 to TRBJ2-3; TRBD1 is a possible D gene (6 bases). V lost 3 bases, J lost 2 bases, and 15 bases lay in between. Germline V gene data show CDR1 as SGHTA and CDR2 as FQGNSA. The CDR3 consists of 16 residues. CDR3 protein: CASSFTSDSSTDTQYF. The CDR3 DNA follows: TGTGCCAGCAGCTTCACTTCGGACAGTTCCACAGATACGCAGTATTTT.

This sequence joins TRBV11-2 and TRBJ2-7; 10 bases map to TRBD1. Trimming cost V 5 bases and J 3 bases; bases outside gene matches: 4. This CDR3 region has 14 residues. Germline V gives CDR1 SGHAT, CDR2 FQNNGV. CDR3 DNA: TGTGCCAGCAGCGACAGGGGGCAAGACTACGAGCAGTACTTC. It translates to CASSDRGQDYEQYF.

The V gene is TRBV28, the J gene TRBJ2-7; TRBD1 is a possible D gene (6 bases). The V end was cut by 4 bases, the J end by 1 base, with 8 bases between. There are 13 residues in the CDR3. CDR1 is MDHEN and CDR2 is SYDVKM in the germline V gene. Here the CDR3 reads CASSSTGSYEQYF. CDR3 in DNA: TGTGCCAGCAGTTCGACAGGTTCCTACGAGCAGTACTTC.

This chain connects TRBV18 to TRBJ1-4; D perhaps matches TRBD1 (5 bases). CDR1 is KGHSH, CDR2 LQKENI, per germline. The CDR3 runs 17 residues. Trimming shortened V by 1 base and J by 6 bases, and 18 bases separated the two germline ends. Here the CDR3 DNA reads TGTGCCAGCTCACCACTCTCCGGGGGTCCAAGGGATGAAAAACTGTTTTTT. Its translation: CASSPLSGGPRDEKLFF.

This clone showed up just once. This rearrangement joins TRBV5-1 to TRBJ2-3; TRBD1 is a possible D gene (5 bases). This CDR3 contains 13 residues. Germline values: CDR1 SGHRS, CDR2 YFSETQ. V was trimmed by 0 bases and J by 5 bases, leaving 7 bases between them. The CDR3 DNA reads as TGCGCCAGCAGCTTGGGGCAGGGAGATACGCAGTATTTT. The encoded protein is CASSLGQGDTQYF.

The chain is built from TRBV2 and TRBJ2-6; 9 bases match TRBD1. V trimming: 6 bases; J trimming: 2 bases; junction bases outside the gene matches: 8. The CDR3 is 17 amino acids. Germline CDR1 SNHLY, CDR2 FYNNEI. CDR3 sequence: CASRAGTGSTGANVLTF. CDR3 DNA: TGTGCCAGCAGGGCGGGGACAGGGTCTACTGGGGCCAACGTCCTGACTTTC. Together with reference TRBV2 and TRBJ2-6, the CDR3 gives the full variable domain: EPEVTQTPSHQVTQMGQEVILRCVPISNHLYFYWYRQILGQKVEFLVSFYNNEISEKSEIFDDQFSVERPDGSNFTLKIRSTKLEDSAMYFCASRAGTGSTGANVLTFGAGSRLTVL.